This T cell receptor beta chain was identified during a study of T cells in Graves' hyperthyroidism and ophthalmopathy. Whole-study findings and limits: The model made its ophthalmopathy prediction, and onset followed a median roughly 6.5 months later.

This clonotype was recorded at least ten times. As yet, its antigen is unknown. What was amplified from RNA transcripts were TCR beta CDR3 regions. TCR CDR3 regions were first amplified by RT-PCR with HTBI primers. TCRdb reprocessed the multiplex PCR reads with MiXCR, giving one entry per CDR3 protein. The data contain around 250,000 distinct CDR3 sequences, about 14% of them singletons. The sequencing sample was made of blood. The source is a woman in her thirties or forties with Graves' hyperthyroidism that later progressed to Graves' ophthalmopathy.

This CDR3 reads CSAPRTRPYEQYF. CDR3 DNA sequence: TGCAGCGCACCGAGGACTAGACCCTACGAGCAGTACTTC. The chain joins TRBV29-1 to TRBJ2-7, with 7 bases lining up with TRBD2. The CDR3 has 13 residues. The germline gives CDR1 SQVTM, CDR2 ANQGSEA. With 7 bases clipped from V and 2 bases from J, the junction kept 8 bases outside the gene matches.